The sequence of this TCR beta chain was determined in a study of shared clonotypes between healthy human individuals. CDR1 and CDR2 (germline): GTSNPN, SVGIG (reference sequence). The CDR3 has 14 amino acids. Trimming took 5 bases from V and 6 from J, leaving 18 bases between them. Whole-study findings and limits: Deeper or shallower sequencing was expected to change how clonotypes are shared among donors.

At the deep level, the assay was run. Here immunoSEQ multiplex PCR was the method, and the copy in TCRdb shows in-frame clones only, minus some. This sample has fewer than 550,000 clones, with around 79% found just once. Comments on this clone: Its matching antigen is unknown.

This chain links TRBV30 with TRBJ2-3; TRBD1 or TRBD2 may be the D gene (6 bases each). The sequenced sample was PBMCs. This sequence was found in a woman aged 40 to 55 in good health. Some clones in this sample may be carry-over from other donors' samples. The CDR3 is CAWGGPRVEDTQYF. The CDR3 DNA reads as TGTGCCTGGGGGGGGCCACGCGTAGAGGATACGCAGTATTTT.